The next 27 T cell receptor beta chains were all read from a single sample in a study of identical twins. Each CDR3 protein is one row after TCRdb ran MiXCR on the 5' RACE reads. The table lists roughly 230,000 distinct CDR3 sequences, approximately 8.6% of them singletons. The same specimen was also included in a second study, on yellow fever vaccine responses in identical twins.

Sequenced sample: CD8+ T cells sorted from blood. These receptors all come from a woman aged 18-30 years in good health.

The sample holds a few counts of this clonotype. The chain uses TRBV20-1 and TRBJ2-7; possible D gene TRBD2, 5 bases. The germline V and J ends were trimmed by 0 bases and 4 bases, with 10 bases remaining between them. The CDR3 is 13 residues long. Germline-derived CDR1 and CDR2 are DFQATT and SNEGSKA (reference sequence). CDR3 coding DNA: TGCAGTGCTAGAGAAAGATCGGGATACGAGCAGTACTTC. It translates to CSARERSGYEQYF.

CDR3 DNA: TGCAGTGCTAGAGAGGATCCCCCCCGAGACACCACCTACGAGCAGTACTTC. Its translation is CSAREDPPRDTTYEQYF. The chain uses TRBV20-1 and TRBJ2-7; D ambiguous. Germline V gene sequence: CDR1 DFQATT, CDR2 SNEGSKA (reference sequence). The germline V and J ends were trimmed by 0 bases and 2 bases, with 20 bases remaining between them. The CDR3 loop spans 17 amino acids.

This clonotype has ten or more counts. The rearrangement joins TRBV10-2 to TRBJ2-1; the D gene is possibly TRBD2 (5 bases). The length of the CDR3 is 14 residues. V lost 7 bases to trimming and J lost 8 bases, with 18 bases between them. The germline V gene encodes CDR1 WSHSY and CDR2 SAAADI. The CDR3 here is CASNNPRVSDEQFF. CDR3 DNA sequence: TGCGCCAGCAACAACCCCCGAGTTAGCGATGAGCAGTTCTTC.

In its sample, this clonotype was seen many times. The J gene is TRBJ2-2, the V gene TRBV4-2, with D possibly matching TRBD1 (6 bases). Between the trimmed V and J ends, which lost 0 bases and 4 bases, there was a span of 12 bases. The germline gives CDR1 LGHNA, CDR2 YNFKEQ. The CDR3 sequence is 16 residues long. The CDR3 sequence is CASSQEEGGVTGELFF. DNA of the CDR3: TGTGCCAGCAGCCAAGAGGAAGGGGGAGTCACCGGGGAGCTGTTTTTT.

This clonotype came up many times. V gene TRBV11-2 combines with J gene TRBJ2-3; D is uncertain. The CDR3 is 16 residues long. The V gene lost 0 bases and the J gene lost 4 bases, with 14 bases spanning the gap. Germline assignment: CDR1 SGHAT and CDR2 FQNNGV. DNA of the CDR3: TGTGCCAGCAGCTTAGAAGTTTTAGCCTTGTCAGATACGCAGTATTTT. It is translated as CASSLEVLALSDTQYF.

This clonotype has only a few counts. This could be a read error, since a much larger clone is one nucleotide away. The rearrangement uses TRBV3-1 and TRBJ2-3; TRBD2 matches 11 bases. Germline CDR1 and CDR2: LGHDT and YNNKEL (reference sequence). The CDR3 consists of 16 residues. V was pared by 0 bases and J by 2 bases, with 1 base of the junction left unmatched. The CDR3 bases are TGTGCCAGCAGCCAAGAACTAGCGGGGGTCACAGATACGCAGTATTTT. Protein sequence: CASSQELAGVTDTQYF.

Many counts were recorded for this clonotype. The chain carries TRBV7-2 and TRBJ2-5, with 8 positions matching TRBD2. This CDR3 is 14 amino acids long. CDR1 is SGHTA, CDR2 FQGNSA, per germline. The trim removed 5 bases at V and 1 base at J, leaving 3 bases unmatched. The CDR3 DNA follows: TGTGCCAGCAGCGACCTAGCGGGCCAAGAGACCCAGTACTTC. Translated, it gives CASSDLAGQETQYF.

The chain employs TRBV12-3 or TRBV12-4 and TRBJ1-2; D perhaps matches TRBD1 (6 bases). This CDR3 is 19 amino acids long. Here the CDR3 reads CTFSFPKTGRNHEIYGYTF. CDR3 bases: TGTACCTTCAGTTTCCCCAAGACAGGTCGGAATCACGAGATCTATGGCTACACCTTC.

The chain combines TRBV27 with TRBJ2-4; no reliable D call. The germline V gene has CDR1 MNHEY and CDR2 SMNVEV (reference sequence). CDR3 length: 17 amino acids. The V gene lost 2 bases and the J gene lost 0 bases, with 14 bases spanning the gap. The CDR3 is CASSLNPTHLAKNIQYF. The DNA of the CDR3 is TGTGCCAGCAGTTTAAATCCCACGCATCTAGCCAAAAACATTCAGTACTTC.

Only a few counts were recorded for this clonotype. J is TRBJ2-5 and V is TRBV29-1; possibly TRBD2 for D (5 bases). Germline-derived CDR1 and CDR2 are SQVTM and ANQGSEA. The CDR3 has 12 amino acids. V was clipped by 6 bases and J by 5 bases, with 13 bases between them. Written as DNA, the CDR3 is TGCAGCGTAGTGGGAGTAGGTGAGACCCAGTACTTC. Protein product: CSVVGVGETQYF.

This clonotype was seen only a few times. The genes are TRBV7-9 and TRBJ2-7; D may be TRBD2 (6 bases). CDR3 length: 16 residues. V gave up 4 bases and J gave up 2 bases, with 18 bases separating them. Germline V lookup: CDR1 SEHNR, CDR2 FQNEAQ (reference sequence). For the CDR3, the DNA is TGTGCCAGCAGCTCCACTACTAGCCGTGTACCCTACGAGCAGTACTTC. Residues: CASSSTTSRVPYEQYF.

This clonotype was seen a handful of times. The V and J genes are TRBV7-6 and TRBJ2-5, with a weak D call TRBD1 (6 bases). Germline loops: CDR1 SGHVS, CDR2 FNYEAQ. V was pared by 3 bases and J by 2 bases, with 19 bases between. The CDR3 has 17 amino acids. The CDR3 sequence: CASSLDTAQGQQETQYF. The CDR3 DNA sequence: TGTGCCAGCAGCTTGGACACCGCACAGGGTCAGCAAGAGACCCAGTACTTC.

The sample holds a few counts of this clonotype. The CDR3 region has the DNA TGTGCCAGCAGCCCCACGGGGGGGACTGAAAAACTGTTTTTT. Amino acid sequence: CASSPTGGTEKLFF. The chain couples TRBV5-6 to TRBJ1-4; a possible D gene is TRBD1 (5 bases). In germline, CDR1 is SGHDT, CDR2 YYEEEE. This CDR3 is 14 amino acids long. The V end was cut by 4 bases, the J end by 7 bases, with 14 bases between.

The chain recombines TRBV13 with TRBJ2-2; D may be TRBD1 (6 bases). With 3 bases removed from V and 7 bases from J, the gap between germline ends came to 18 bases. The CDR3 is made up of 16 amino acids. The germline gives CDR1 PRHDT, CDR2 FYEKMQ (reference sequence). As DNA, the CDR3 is TGTGCCAGCAGCTTTTCAAACAGGGTTCTAGGCGGGGAGCTGTTTTTT. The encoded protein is CASSFSNRVLGGELFF. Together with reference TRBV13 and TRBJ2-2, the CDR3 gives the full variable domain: AAGVIQSPRHLIKEKRETATLKCYPIPRHDTVYWYQQGPGQDPQFLISFYEKMQSDKGSIPDRFSAQQFSDYHSELNMSSLELGDSALYFCASSFSNRVLGGELFFGEGSRLTVL.

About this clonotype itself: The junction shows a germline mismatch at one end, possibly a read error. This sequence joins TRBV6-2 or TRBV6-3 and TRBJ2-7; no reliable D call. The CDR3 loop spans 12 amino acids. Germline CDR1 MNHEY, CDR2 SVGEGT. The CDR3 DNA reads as TGTGCCAGCAGTTACGTGAGTTACGAGCAGAACTTC. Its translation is CASSYVSYEQNF.

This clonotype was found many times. The CDR3 protein is CSVEAIRTSGEISGANVLTF. The CDR3 bases are TGCAGCGTTGAAGCAATCCGAACTAGCGGGGAAATCTCTGGGGCCAACGTCCTGACTTTC. J is TRBJ2-6 and V is TRBV29-1; 10 nucleotides agree with TRBD2. Germline lookup yields CDR1 SQVTM and CDR2 ANQGSEA. The J segment lost 0 bases and the V segment lost 1 base, leaving 12 bases of the junction unmatched. The CDR3 sequence is 20 residues long.

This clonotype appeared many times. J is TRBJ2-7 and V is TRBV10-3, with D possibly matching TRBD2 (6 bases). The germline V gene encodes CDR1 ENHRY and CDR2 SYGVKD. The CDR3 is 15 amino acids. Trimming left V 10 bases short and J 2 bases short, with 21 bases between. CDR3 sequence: CATGALREPPYEQYF. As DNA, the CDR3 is TGTGCCACTGGGGCCTTACGGGAGCCTCCCTACGAGCAGTACTTC.

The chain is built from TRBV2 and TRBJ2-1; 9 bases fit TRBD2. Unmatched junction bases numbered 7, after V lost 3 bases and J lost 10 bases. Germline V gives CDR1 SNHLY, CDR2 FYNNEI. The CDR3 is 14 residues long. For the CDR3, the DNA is TGTGCCAGCAGTGACTCGGGACTAGCTTTGGAGCAGTTCTTC. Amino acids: CASSDSGLALEQFF. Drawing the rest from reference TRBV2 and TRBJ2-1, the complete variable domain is EPEVTQTPSHQVTQMGQEVILRCVPISNHLYFYWYRQILGQKVEFLVSFYNNEISEKSEIFDDQFSVERPDGSNFTLKIRSTKLEDSAMYFCASSDSGLALEQFFGPGTRLTVL.

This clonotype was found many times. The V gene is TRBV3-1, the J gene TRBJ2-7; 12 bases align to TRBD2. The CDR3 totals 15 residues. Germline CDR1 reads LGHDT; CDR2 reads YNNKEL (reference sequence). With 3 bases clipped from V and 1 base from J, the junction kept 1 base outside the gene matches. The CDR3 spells CASSHGLAGSYEQYF. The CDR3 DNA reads TGTGCCAGCAGCCACGGACTAGCGGGGTCCTACGAGCAGTACTTC.

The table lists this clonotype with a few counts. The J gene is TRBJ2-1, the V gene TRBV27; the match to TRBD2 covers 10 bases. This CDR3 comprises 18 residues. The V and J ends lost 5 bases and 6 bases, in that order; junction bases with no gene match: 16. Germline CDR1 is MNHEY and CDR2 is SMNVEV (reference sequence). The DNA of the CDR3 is TGTGCCAGCAGTCCACATTCAACAGGGCTAGCGGGAGTCAATGAGCAGTTCTTC. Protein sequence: CASSPHSTGLAGVNEQFF.

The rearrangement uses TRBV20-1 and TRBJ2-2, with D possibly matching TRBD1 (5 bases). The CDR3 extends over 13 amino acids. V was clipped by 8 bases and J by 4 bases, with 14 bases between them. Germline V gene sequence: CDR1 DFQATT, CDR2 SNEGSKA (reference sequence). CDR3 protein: CSKRGLGTGELFF. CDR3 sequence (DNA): TGCAGTAAAAGGGGATTAGGCACCGGGGAGCTGTTTTTT.

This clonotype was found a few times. In nucleotides, the CDR3 is TGTGCCACCAGTGATTTGGGGTGGGAGACCCAGTACTTC. Its protein is CATSDLGWETQYF. The chain links TRBV24-1 to TRBJ2-5; D remains unclear. Trimming removed 0 bases at V and 5 bases at J, with 6 bases between. This CDR3 is built from 13 residues. Germline assignment: CDR1 KGHDR and CDR2 SFDVKD.

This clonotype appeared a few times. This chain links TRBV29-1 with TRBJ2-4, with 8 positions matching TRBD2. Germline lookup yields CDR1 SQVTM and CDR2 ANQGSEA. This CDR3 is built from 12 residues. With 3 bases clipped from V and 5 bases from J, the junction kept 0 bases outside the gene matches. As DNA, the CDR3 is TGCAGCGTTGAGCGGGAGGAAAACATTCAGTACTTC. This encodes CSVEREENIQYF.

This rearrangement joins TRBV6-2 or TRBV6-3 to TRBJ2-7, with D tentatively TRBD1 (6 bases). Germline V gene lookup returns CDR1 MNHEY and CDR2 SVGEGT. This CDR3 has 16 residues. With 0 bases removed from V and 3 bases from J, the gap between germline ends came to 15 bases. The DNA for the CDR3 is TGTGCCAGCAGTTACTCGATGACGACAGGAGACTACGAGCAGTACTTC. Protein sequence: CASSYSMTTGDYEQYF.

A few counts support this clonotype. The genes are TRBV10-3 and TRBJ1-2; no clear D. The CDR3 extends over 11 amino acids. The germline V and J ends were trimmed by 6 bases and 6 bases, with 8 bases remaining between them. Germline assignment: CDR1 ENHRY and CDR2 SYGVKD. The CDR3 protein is CAISGRDGYTF. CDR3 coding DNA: TGTGCCATCAGCGGAAGGGATGGCTACACCTTC.

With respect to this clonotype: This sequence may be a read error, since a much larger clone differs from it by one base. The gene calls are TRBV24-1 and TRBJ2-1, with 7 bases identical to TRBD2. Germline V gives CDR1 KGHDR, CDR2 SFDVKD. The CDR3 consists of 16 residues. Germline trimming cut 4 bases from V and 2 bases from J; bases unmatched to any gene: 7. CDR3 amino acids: CATSEGLVLPYNEQFF. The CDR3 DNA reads TGTGCCACCAGTGAAGGACTAGTCCTCCCCTACAATGAGCAGTTCTTC.

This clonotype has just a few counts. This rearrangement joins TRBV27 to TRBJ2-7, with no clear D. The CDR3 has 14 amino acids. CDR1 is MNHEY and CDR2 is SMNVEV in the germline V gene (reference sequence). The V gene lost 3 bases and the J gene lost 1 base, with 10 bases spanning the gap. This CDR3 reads CASSLSSESYEQYF. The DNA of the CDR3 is TGTGCCAGCAGTTTGTCGTCAGAGTCCTACGAGCAGTACTTC.